This passage covers 14 T cell receptor beta chains from one sample sequenced in a study of early stage breast cancer tumors. The protocol was immunoSEQ multiplex PCR, while the TCRdb copy is restricted to in-frame clones and leaves out a portion. The sample contains tens of thousands of clones, approximately 78% of which appear only once. Sequencing was done on a sample of blood. These receptors were collected from a person aged 35 to 50 with breast cancer.

J is TRBJ2-3 and V is TRBV5-1; D uncertain. Trimming shortened V by 1 base and J by 6 bases, and 6 bases separated the two germline ends. Germline V gene sequence: CDR1 SGHRS, CDR2 YFSETQ. CDR3 length equals 12 residues. The CDR3 here is CASSLLSDTQYF. The CDR3 DNA follows: TGCGCCAGCAGCTTGCTGTCGGATACGCAGTATTTT.

V gene TRBV30 combines with J gene TRBJ1-2; possibly TRBD1 for D (5 bases). Germline CDR1 reads GTSNPN; CDR2 reads SVGIG (reference sequence). This CDR3 comprises 14 residues. V lost 5 bases, J lost 8 bases, and 21 bases lay in between. The CDR3 nucleotides are TGTGCCTGGGGCCCCGGGACCTTTTCAAAGGGCTACACCTTC. Translated: CAWGPGTFSKGYTF.

The gene calls are TRBV2 and TRBJ2-5, with 12 bases fitting TRBD2. This CDR3 is 15 amino acids long. The germline V gene has CDR1 SNHLY and CDR2 FYNNEI. The J segment lost 1 base and the V segment lost 4 bases, leaving 1 base of the junction unmatched. The DNA of the CDR3 is TGTGCCAGCAGTGCACTAGCGGGAGGCCAAGAGACCCAGTACTTC. Its protein is CASSALAGGQETQYF.

V is TRBV5-1 and J is TRBJ2-7; TRBD1 matches 7 bases. The ends lost 4 bases at V and 6 bases at J; junction bases unmatched: 7. This CDR3 spans 13 amino acids. The germline gives CDR1 SGHRS, CDR2 YFSETQ. The DNA of the CDR3 is TGCGCCAGCAGCGCTACAGGGGTGGGCGAGCAGTACTTC. It is translated as CASSATGVGEQYF.

The CDR3 DNA reads as TGTGCCAGCTATGGTCAAAGCTCCTACGAGCAGTACTTC. This sequence encodes CASYGQSSYEQYF. V gene TRBV2 combines with J gene TRBJ2-7, with no clear D. CDR3 length equals 13 residues. CDR1 is SNHLY, CDR2 FYNNEI, per germline. Trimming cost V 8 bases and J 0 bases, with 11 bases left between them.

V and J are TRBV4-1 and TRBJ2-3, with D possibly matching TRBD2 (6 bases). The CDR3 spans 15 residues. Germline V CDR1 and CDR2: MGHRA, YSYEKL. Trimming removed 1 base at V and 4 bases at J, with 12 bases between. This CDR3 is CASSQGGLSADTQYF. The CDR3 nucleotides read TGCGCCAGCAGCCAAGGGGGACTTAGTGCAGATACGCAGTATTTT.

The table lists this clone with a few counts. The J gene is TRBJ2-7, the V gene TRBV2, with TRBD2 matching over 11 bases. CDR1 and CDR2 from the germline V gene are SNHLY and FYNNEI. The V gene end was trimmed by 6 bases and the J gene end by 1 base; junction bases not matched to a gene: 5. The CDR3 extends over 15 amino acids. The CDR3 loop reads CASSLGLAESYEQYF. The CDR3, as DNA: TGTGCCAGCAGCTTGGGACTAGCGGAGTCCTACGAGCAGTACTTC.

This clone showed up just a few times. The chain joins TRBV13 to TRBJ2-7; TRBD2 is a possible D gene (6 bases). CDR1 PRHDT and CDR2 FYEKMQ come from the germline V gene (reference sequence). The CDR3 totals 14 residues. V was pared by 6 bases and J by 2 bases, with 14 bases between. CDR3: CASRESSATYEQYF. CDR3 DNA sequence: TGTGCCAGCAGAGAGTCTAGCGCTACCTACGAGCAGTACTTC.

This clone has more than one count but fewer than ten. V and J are TRBV6-1 and TRBJ2-3; 7 bases align to TRBD2. The J segment lost 8 bases and the V segment lost 8 bases, leaving 13 bases of the junction unmatched. The CDR3 loop spans 14 amino acids. Per germline, CDR1 MNHNS and CDR2 SASEGT. The CDR3 spells CASLPFGSGFTQYF. CDR3 DNA: TGTGCCAGCCTTCCGTTTGGTAGCGGGTTTACGCAGTATTTT.

V and J are TRBV5-6 and TRBJ2-3, with D unclear. V was cut by 4 bases and J by 2 bases, with 14 bases left in between. This CDR3 region has 15 residues. Germline V gene sequence: CDR1 SGHDT, CDR2 YYEEEE. DNA of the CDR3: TGTGCCAGCAGCCTTCAGAGGCGCCTCACAGATACGCAGTATTTT. Encoded protein: CASSLQRRLTDTQYF.

This sequence joins TRBV5-3 and TRBJ2-3; D gene uncertain. TRBV5-3 is known as an ORF, though its function is uncertain. This CDR3 contains 12 residues. V shed 7 bases and J shed 14 bases, with 20 bases lying between them. The CDR3 nucleotides read TGTGCCAGATTGGTGGGGTGGGTTTTAGGGTATTTT. Protein: CARLVGWVLGYF.

The chain carries TRBV5-1 and TRBJ2-5; 8 nucleotides align to TRBD2. The trim removed 0 bases at V and 3 bases at J, leaving 10 bases unmatched. The CDR3 is 17 residues long. Germline loops: CDR1 SGHRS, CDR2 YFSETQ. CDR3 DNA sequence: TGCGCCAGCAGCTTGGCCCCAGCGGGAGTGGGTGAAGAGACCCAGTACTTC. The encoded protein is CASSLAPAGVGEETQYF.

The V call is TRBV2, the J call TRBJ1-5; D call uncertain. From germline, CDR1 is SNHLY and CDR2 FYNNEI. The CDR3 contains 14 residues. V lost 6 bases to trimming and J lost 2 bases, with 11 bases between them. As DNA, the CDR3 is TGTGCCAGCAGACCCGGTGTAGGCAATCAGCCCCAGCATTTT. It specifies CASRPGVGNQPQHF.

The gene calls are TRBV7-9 and TRBJ1-4; perhaps TRBD1 as D (5 bases). There are 16 residues in the CDR3. Trimming pared 7 bases from V and 7 bases from J, leaving 22 bases between. Germline V lookup: CDR1 SEHNR, CDR2 FQNEAQ (reference sequence). The CDR3 protein is CASTTNSERGGEKLFF. Here the CDR3 DNA reads TGTGCCAGCACTACCAACTCAGAAAGGGGAGGTGAAAAACTGTTTTTT.